This is a list of T cell receptor beta chains from one sample in a study of blood T cell repertoires in COVID-19. The table came from immunoSEQ multiplex PCR; TCRdb's copy has only in-frame clones and leaves some out. The sample has 300,000 to 500,000 clones; more than 75% are singletons. Sample: PBMCs or T cells enriched from blood (not recorded which). The source is a woman in her 30s with acute COVID-19. Each CDR3 is given with its conserved first and last residue. D genes are given only for firm matches. Clone size is shown for a subset of rows, as once, few, many or a class of expanded clone.

D gene,V gene,clone size,J gene,CDR3 protein,CDR3 DNA
.,TRBV18,.,TRBJ1-3,CASSTDSGNTIYF,TGTGCCAGCTCAACTGACAGCGGAAACACCATATATTTT
.,TRBV10-3,.,TRBJ1-5,CAISVGGFGQPQHF,TGTGCCATCAGTGTCGGAGGATTCGGCCAGCCCCAGCATTTT
TRBD2,TRBV18,once,TRBJ2-7,CASSPQNSGGSYEQYF,TGTGCCAGCTCACCACAGAATAGCGGGGGCTCCTACGAGCAGTACTTC
.,TRBV7-9,.,TRBJ1-6,CASSLDGSSYNSPLHF,TGTGCCAGCAGCTTAGATGGCAGCTCCTATAATTCACCCCTCCACTTT
TRBD1,TRBV2,.,TRBJ1-5,CASSGTGEFQPQHF,TGTGCCAGCAGCGGGACAGGAGAGTTTCAGCCCCAGCATTTT
TRBD2,TRBV30,.,TRBJ2-3,CAWSVGSGGTDTQYF,TGTGCCTGGAGTGTGGGTAGCGGGGGCACAGATACGCAGTATTTT
TRBD1,TRBV27,once,TRBJ2-7,CASSLQGQGYEQYF,TGTGCCAGCAGTTTACAGGGACAGGGCTACGAGCAGTACTTC
.,TRBV7-2,.,TRBJ2-2,CASSLRQANTGELFF,TGTGCCAGCAGCTTAAGACAGGCAAACACCGGGGAGCTGTTTTTT
.,TRBV29-1,.,TRBJ2-3,CSVAGLRSTDTQYF,TGCAGCGTAGCGGGCCTGAGGAGCACAGATACGCAGTATTTT
TRBD1,TRBV7-8,once,TRBJ1-4,CASSKQGADEKLFF,TGTGCCAGCAGCAAACAGGGGGCGGATGAAAAACTGTTTTTT
.,TRBV4-2,.,TRBJ1-2,CASSHRQQGRKDYGYTF,TGTGCCAGCAGCCATCGCCAACAGGGTAGGAAGGACTATGGCTACACCTTC
TRBD2,TRBV2,.,TRBJ2-7,CASSRLADSYEQYF,TGTGCCAGCAGCCGACTAGCCGACTCCTACGAGCAGTACTTC
.,TRBV18,.,TRBJ1-5,CASSPGRSNQPQHF,TGTGCCAGCTCACCAGGGCGAAGCAATCAGCCCCAGCATTTT
.,TRBV19,.,TRBJ1-3,CASSTLQASGNTIYF,TGTGCCAGTAGTACTCTTCAAGCCTCTGGAAACACCATATATTTT
TRBD2,TRBV7-6,.,TRBJ2-7,CASSRPGTSAGSRGEQYF,TGTGCCAGCAGCCGGCCCGGGACTAGCGCCGGATCCCGGGGCGAGCAGTACTTC
.,TRBV7-2,.,TRBJ1-2,CASSLGGDGYTF,TGTGCCAGCAGCTTAGGGGGAGATGGCTACACCTTC